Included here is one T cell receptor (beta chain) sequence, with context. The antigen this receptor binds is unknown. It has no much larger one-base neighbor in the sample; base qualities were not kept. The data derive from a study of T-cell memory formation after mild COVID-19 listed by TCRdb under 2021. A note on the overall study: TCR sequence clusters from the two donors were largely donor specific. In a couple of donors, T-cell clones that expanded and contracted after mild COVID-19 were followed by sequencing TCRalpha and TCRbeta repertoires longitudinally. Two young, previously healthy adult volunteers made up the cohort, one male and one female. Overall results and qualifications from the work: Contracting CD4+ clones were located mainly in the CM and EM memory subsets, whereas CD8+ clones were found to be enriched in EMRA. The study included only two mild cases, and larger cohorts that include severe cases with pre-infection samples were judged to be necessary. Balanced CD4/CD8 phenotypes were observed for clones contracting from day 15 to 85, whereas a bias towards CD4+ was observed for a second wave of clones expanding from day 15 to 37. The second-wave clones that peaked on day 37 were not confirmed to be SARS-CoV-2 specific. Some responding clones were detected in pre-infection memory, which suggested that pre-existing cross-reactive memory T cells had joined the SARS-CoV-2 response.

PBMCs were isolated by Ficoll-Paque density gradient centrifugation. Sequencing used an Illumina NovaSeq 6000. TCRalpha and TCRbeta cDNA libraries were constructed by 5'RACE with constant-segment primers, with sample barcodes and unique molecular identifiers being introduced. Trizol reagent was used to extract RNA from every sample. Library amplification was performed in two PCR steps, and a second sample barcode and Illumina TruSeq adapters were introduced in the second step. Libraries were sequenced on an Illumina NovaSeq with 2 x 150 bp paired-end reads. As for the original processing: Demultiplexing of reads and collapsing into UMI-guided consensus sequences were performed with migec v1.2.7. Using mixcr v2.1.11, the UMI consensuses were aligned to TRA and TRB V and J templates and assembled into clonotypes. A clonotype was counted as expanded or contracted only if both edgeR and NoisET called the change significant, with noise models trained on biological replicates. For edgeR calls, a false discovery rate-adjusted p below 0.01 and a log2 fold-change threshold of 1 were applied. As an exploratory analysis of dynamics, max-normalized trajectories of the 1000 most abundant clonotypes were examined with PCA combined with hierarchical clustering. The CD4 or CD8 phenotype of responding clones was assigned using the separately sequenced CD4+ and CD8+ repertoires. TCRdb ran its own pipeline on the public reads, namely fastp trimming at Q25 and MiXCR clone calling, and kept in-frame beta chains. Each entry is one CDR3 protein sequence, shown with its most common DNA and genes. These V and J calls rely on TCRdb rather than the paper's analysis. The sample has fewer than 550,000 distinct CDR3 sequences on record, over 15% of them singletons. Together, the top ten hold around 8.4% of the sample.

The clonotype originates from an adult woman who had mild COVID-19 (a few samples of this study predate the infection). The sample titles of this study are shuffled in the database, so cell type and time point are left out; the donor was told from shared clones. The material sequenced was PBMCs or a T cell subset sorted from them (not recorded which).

The CDR3: CASSPRRDRVNSPLHF. The nucleotides read TGCGCCAGCAGCCCTCGCCGGGACAGGGTAAACTCACCCCTCCACTTT. The rearrangement joined TRBV4-1 to TRBJ1-6, with 9 bases in between that match TRBD1. The CDR1 and CDR2 encoded by the germline V gene are MGHRA and YSYEKL. Measured from the cysteine to the phenylalanine, the CDR3 is 16 residues long. Solely the CDR3 DNA is kept, with 48 bases framed from the first base. Germline trimming: 4 bases from V, 10 bases from J; junction bases outside gene matches: 11.